The 32 T cell receptor beta chains below all came from one sample that was sequenced in a study of T cell responses to AZD1222 COVID-19 vaccine. Some clones are missing from TCRdb's copy, which holds only in-frame ones; the method was immunoSEQ multiplex PCR. The repertoire holds about 150,000 clones, with roughly nine tenths as singletons. The material was peripheral blood, obtained on day 0 of MenACWY control vaccination. The receptors come from an adult in good health.

CDR3 amino acids: CASSSYRGSTIYEQYV. CDR3 nucleotides: TGCGCCAGTTCGAGTTACAGGGGATCTACGATCTACGAGCAGTACGTC. The J gene is TRBJ2-7, the V gene TRBV23-1; 7 bases match TRBD1. TRBV23-1 is labeled an ORF, and its function is uncertain. The ends lost 9 bases at V and 3 bases at J; junction bases unmatched: 17. This CDR3 has 16 residues.

This clone was recorded once. The V and J genes are TRBV4-1 and TRBJ2-7; maybe TRBD1 (6 bases). CDR1 MGHRA and CDR2 YSYEKL come from the germline V gene. V shed 4 bases and J shed 2 bases, with 15 bases lying between them. The CDR3 extends over 15 amino acids. Here the CDR3 reads CASSLRDKGPYEQYF. The CDR3 coding sequence is TGCGCCAGCAGCCTTAGGGACAAGGGCCCCTACGAGCAGTACTTC.

The chain is built from TRBV5-1 and TRBJ2-3; D may match TRBD1 or TRBD2 (5 bases each). Germline V gene data show CDR1 as SGHRS and CDR2 as YFSETQ. The germline V and J ends were trimmed by 4 bases and 2 bases, with 14 bases remaining between them. The CDR3 length is 15 residues. CDR3 DNA: TGCGCCAGCAGCCCCCGGGACCCCTACACAGATACGCAGTATTTT. This encodes CASSPRDPYTDTQYF.

This clone has just one count. The V call is TRBV5-6, the J call TRBJ1-4; no definite D call. The V gene lost 4 bases and the J gene lost 8 bases, with 6 bases spanning the gap. Germline V gene data show CDR1 as SGHDT and CDR2 as YYEEEE. This CDR3 comprises 11 residues. The DNA of the CDR3 is TGTGCCAGCAGCCTAGGGGAAAAACTGTTTTTT. It specifies CASSLGEKLFF.

The chain couples TRBV3-1 (or the pseudogene TRBV3-2) to TRBJ1-6, with D hard to call. Looked up from germline, CDR1 is LGHDT and CDR2 is YNNKEL (reference sequence). The germline V and J ends were trimmed by 2 bases and 10 bases, with 9 bases remaining between them. This CDR3 has 13 residues. The CDR3 is CASSQQRRSPLHF. The CDR3 DNA is TGTGCCAGCAGCCAACAAAGAAGGTCACCCCTCCACTTT.

The rearrangement joins TRBV29-1 to TRBJ1-1; a weak D match, TRBD1 (5 bases). CDR1 and CDR2 from the germline V gene are SQVTM and ANQGSEA. The germline V and J ends were trimmed by 6 bases and 0 bases, with 14 bases remaining between them. CDR3 size: 14 residues. CDR3 amino acids: CSVRAQGVNTEAFF. The CDR3, as DNA: TGCAGCGTGAGGGCCCAAGGGGTGAACACTGAAGCTTTCTTT.

The chain recombines TRBV28 with TRBJ1-2, with 9 nucleotides matching TRBD1. Unmatched junction bases numbered 8, after V lost 6 bases and J lost 6 bases. Germline assignment: CDR1 MDHEN and CDR2 SYDVKM. The CDR3 is made up of 14 amino acids. The CDR3 DNA reads TGTGCCAGCAGCCCAGTGGACAGGGGAGATGGCTACACCTTC. It translates to CASSPVDRGDGYTF.

This chain uses TRBV7-2 with TRBJ1-5, with D possibly TRBD1 on 5 matching bases. Trimming pared 5 bases from V and 7 bases from J, leaving 12 bases between. CDR1 is SGHTA and CDR2 is FQGNSA in the germline V gene. The CDR3 is 13 residues long. The CDR3, as DNA: TGTGCCAGCAGCGCCAGGGTACAGCAGCCCCAGCATTTT. This encodes CASSARVQQPQHF.

The V call is TRBV11-3, the J call TRBJ1-6; tentative D call: TRBD1 (5 bases). V shed 1 base and J shed 7 bases, with 8 bases lying between them. Germline CDR1 is SGHNT and CDR2 is YENEEA. The CDR3 sequence is 14 residues long. CDR3 coding DNA: TGTGCCAGCAGCTTAGCAGAGGGGAATTCACCCCTCCACTTT. It specifies CASSLAEGNSPLHF.

CDR3 loop: CASRQGVDTQYF. CDR3 DNA sequence: TGTGCCAGTAGACAGGGAGTAGATACGCAGTATTTT. The rearrangement links TRBV9 to TRBJ2-3; 7 bases align to TRBD1. V trimming: 8 bases; J trimming: 5 bases; junction bases outside the gene matches: 5. CDR3 size: 12 residues. Germline values: CDR1 SGDLS, CDR2 YYNGEE.

The chain links TRBV7-2 to TRBJ2-1; D is unclear. The CDR3 runs to 14 residues. CDR1 is SGHTA, CDR2 FQGNSA, per germline. The V gene lost 1 base and the J gene lost 0 bases, with 4 bases spanning the gap. For the CDR3, the DNA is TGTGCCAGCAGCTTAGTATCCTCCTACAATGAGCAGTTCTTC. This gives the protein CASSLVSSYNEQFF.

This chain links TRBV5-1 with TRBJ2-1, with D possibly being TRBD1 (5 bases). CDR1 SGHRS and CDR2 YFSETQ come from the germline V gene. V gave up 1 base and J gave up 7 bases, with 15 bases separating them. This CDR3 comprises 15 residues. Here the CDR3 DNA reads TGCGCCAGCAGCTTGAATGTAGCAGGGCTAAATGAGCAGTTCTTC. It encodes CASSLNVAGLNEQFF. The variable domain in full, completed from reference TRBV5-1 and TRBJ2-1, reads KAGVTQTPRYLIKTRGQQVTLSCSPISGHRSVSWYQQTPGQGLQFLFEYFSETQRNKGNFPGRFSGRQFSNSRSEMNVSTLELGDSALYLCASSLNVAGLNEQFFGPGTRLTVL.

The CDR3: CASSIGTGPYGYTF. The CDR3 DNA sequence: TGTGCCAGTAGTATCGGGACAGGCCCCTATGGCTACACCTTC. The V call is TRBV19, the J call TRBJ1-2, with 8 positions matching TRBD1. This CDR3 spans 14 amino acids. Germline V gene data show CDR1 as LNHDA and CDR2 as SQIVND (reference sequence). With V trimmed by 3 bases and J by 4 bases, 4 bases remained unmatched.

The chain recombines TRBV19 with TRBJ2-2; perhaps TRBD1 as D (6 bases). CDR1 is LNHDA, CDR2 SQIVND, per germline (reference sequence). V was pared by 6 bases and J by 6 bases, with 14 bases between. The CDR3 is made up of 14 amino acids. The CDR3 sequence: CASRITGLSGELFF. CDR3 nucleotide sequence: TGTGCCAGTAGGATAACAGGGCTTTCCGGGGAGCTGTTTTTT.

This clone was counted once. This chain joins TRBV18 and TRBJ2-7, with 12 bases matching TRBD2. Trimming cost V 6 bases and J 5 bases; bases outside gene matches: 5. Germline V gives CDR1 KGHSH, CDR2 LQKENI. The CDR3 is 14 residues long. The CDR3: CASSSTSGSNEQYF. As DNA, the CDR3 is TGTGCCAGCTCGTCGACTAGCGGGAGCAACGAGCAGTACTTC.

The chain carries TRBV10-3 and TRBJ2-5; 9 bases fit TRBD1. The CDR3 runs to 13 residues. V shed 6 bases and J 3 bases; nucleotides not matched to a gene: 2. The germline gives CDR1 ENHRY, CDR2 SYGVKD. The CDR3 DNA sequence: TGTGCCATCAGAGGGGACAGGGAAGAGACCCAGTACTTC. This sequence encodes CAIRGDREETQYF.

The sample holds one count of this clone. V usage is TRBV6-6 and J usage is TRBJ1-2, with 8 positions matching TRBD1. Germline V lookup: CDR1 MNHNY, CDR2 SVGAGI (reference sequence). The CDR3 contains 13 residues. V trimming: 2 bases; J trimming: 7 bases; junction bases outside the gene matches: 3. The CDR3 spells CASSYHTGGGYTF. The CDR3 region has the DNA TGTGCCAGCAGTTACCATACAGGGGGTGGCTACACCTTC.

The chain links TRBV5-1 to TRBJ1-2; no definite D call. Germline loops: CDR1 SGHRS, CDR2 YFSETQ. There are 11 residues in the CDR3. Between the trimmed V and J ends, which lost 2 bases and 3 bases, there was a span of 2 bases. CDR3 in amino acids: CASSLYYGYTF. The CDR3 DNA sequence: TGCGCCAGCAGCTTATACTATGGCTACACCTTC.

This clone was detected a few times. V usage is TRBV6-1 and J usage is TRBJ1-5, with unresolved D. CDR1 and CDR2 (germline): MNHNS, SASEGT. V was cut by 2 bases and J by 2 bases, with 7 bases left in between. The CDR3 has 14 residues. The CDR3 bases are TGTGCCAGCAGTGAAACATATGGCAATCAGCCCCAGCATTTT. Translating it yields CASSETYGNQPQHF.

This CDR3 is CASSGSGIGADTQYF. The CDR3 nucleotides are TGTGCCAGCAGTGGAAGCGGGATAGGAGCAGATACGCAGTATTTT. V and J are TRBV6-2 or TRBV6-3 and TRBJ2-3, with 7 bases aligning to TRBD2. CDR1 is MNHEY, CDR2 SVGEGT, per germline. V lost 5 bases, J lost 4 bases, and 9 bases stayed unmatched. This CDR3 comprises 15 residues.

The rearrangement uses TRBV3-1 (or the pseudogene TRBV3-2) and TRBJ1-2, with D hard to call. V dropped 5 bases and J dropped 1 base, with 2 bases sitting between them. The CDR3 has 11 residues. CDR1 and CDR2 from the germline V gene are LGHDT and YNNKEL (reference sequence). The CDR3 spells CASSDNYGYTF. The DNA of the CDR3 is TGTGCCAGCAGCGATAACTATGGCTACACCTTC.

This chain links TRBV7-2 with TRBJ1-1, with D uncertain. V was trimmed by 0 bases and J by 3 bases, leaving 8 bases between them. The length of the CDR3 is 14 residues. Germline V CDR1 and CDR2: SGHTA, FQGNSA. CDR3 sequence (DNA): TGTGCCAGCAGCTTAGCATGTGGTGACACTGAAGCTTTCTTT. Its translation: CASSLACGDTEAFF.

The CDR3 loop reads CASTDIGGRNTEAFF. The CDR3 nucleotides are TGTGCCAGTACGGATATAGGGGGCCGGAACACTGAAGCTTTCTTT. The chain combines TRBV19 with TRBJ1-1, with 7 bases aligning to TRBD1. The germline CDR1 and CDR2 sequences are LNHDA and SQIVND (reference sequence). The CDR3 is 15 residues long. Germline trimming cut 7 bases from V and 1 base from J; bases unmatched to any gene: 9.

CDR3 nucleotide sequence: TGCGCCAGCAGCCCCCGACAGATCCCTGAAGCTTTCTTT. This encodes CASSPRQIPEAFF. The gene calls are TRBV4-1 and TRBJ1-1, with D perhaps TRBD1 (5 bases). The V end was cut by 4 bases, the J end by 6 bases, with 12 bases between. The CDR3 is 13 residues long. CDR1 MGHRA and CDR2 YSYEKL come from the germline V gene.

This clone was recorded once. V usage is TRBV3-1 (or the pseudogene TRBV3-2) and J usage is TRBJ1-2; 9 positions match TRBD1. Germline V gene data show CDR1 as LGHDT and CDR2 as YNNKEL (reference sequence). The V and J ends lost 3 bases and 8 bases, in that order; junction bases with no gene match: 7. The CDR3 is 14 residues long. The CDR3 bases are TGTGCCAGCAGCCAGGTTAACAGGGGGCGCGGCTACACCTTC. Encoded protein: CASSQVNRGRGYTF.

The rearrangement joins TRBV5-1 to TRBJ2-7, with 7 positions matching TRBD1. This CDR3 comprises 16 residues. Germline V gives CDR1 SGHRS, CDR2 YFSETQ. V dropped 4 bases and J dropped 0; count of bases not matched to a gene: 10. The CDR3 region has the DNA TGCGCCAGCAGCCCTTTATCGACAGGGAGCTCCTACGAGCAGTACTTC. Protein product: CASSPLSTGSSYEQYF.

The CDR3 spells CASSVQGASFTEAFF. CDR3 coding DNA: TGTGCCAGCAGCGTACAGGGGGCGAGTTTCACTGAAGCTTTCTTT. The chain recombines TRBV6-5 with TRBJ1-1; 9 nucleotides agree with TRBD1. Germline CDR1 and CDR2: MNHEY and SVGAGI. This CDR3 is built from 15 residues. After removal of 6 bases from V and 4 bases from J, the junction contained 9 bases not matched to a gene.

The sample holds one count of this clone. V usage is TRBV6-5 and J usage is TRBJ2-7; maybe TRBD2 (6 bases). CDR1 is MNHEY, CDR2 SVGAGI, per germline. Trimming shortened V by 6 bases and J by 6 bases, and 18 bases separated the two germline ends. The CDR3 has 14 amino acids. The CDR3 coding sequence is TGTGCCAGCAGCCCCTTTGGGGGGAAGGGCGAGCAGTACTTC. Translating gives CASSPFGGKGEQYF.

This clone was seen more than once but under ten times. The chain recombines TRBV5-4 with TRBJ2-5; D uncertain. Germline V gives CDR1 SGHNT, CDR2 YYREEE (reference sequence). The CDR3 sequence is 13 residues long. With 2 bases removed from V and 0 bases from J, the gap between germline ends came to 5 bases. The CDR3 is CASSLDYQETQYF. In DNA form, the CDR3 reads TGTGCCAGCAGCTTAGACTACCAAGAGACCCAGTACTTC.

The rearrangement links TRBV6-1 to TRBJ1-5; D not certain. The CDR3 consists of 13 residues. CDR1 and CDR2 (germline): MNHNS, SASEGT. V lost 2 bases to trimming and J lost 2 bases, with 4 bases between them. This CDR3 is CASSESGNQPQHF. CDR3 in DNA: TGTGCCAGCAGTGAAAGCGGCAATCAGCCCCAGCATTTT.

This rearrangement joins TRBV5-4 to TRBJ1-2, with 7 nucleotides matching TRBD1. There are 17 residues in the CDR3. After removal of 4 bases from V and 0 bases from J, the junction contained 12 bases not matched to a gene. Looked up from germline, CDR1 is SGHNT and CDR2 is YYREEE (reference sequence). CDR3 region: CASSPGSGQPANYGYTF. The CDR3 coding sequence is TGTGCCAGCAGCCCCGGGTCGGGACAGCCTGCTAACTATGGCTACACCTTC. Full variable domain (rest looked up from reference TRBV5-4 and TRBJ1-2): ETGVTQSPTHLIKTRGQQVTLRCSSQSGHNTVSWYQQALGQGPQFIFQYYREEENGRGNFPPRFSGLQFPNYSSELNVNALELDDSALYLCASSPGSGQPANYGYTFGSGTRLTVV.

The CDR3 spells CASSQSVPNPPFGYTF. CDR3 nucleotide sequence: TGCGCCAGCAGTCAATCCGTTCCCAACCCTCCCTTTGGCTACACCTTC. The chain uses TRBV23-1 and TRBJ1-2; the D is unclear. TRBV23-1 is given ORF status, its function remaining uncertain. The length of the CDR3 is 16 residues. Trimming left V 0 bases short and J 7 bases short, with 18 bases between.